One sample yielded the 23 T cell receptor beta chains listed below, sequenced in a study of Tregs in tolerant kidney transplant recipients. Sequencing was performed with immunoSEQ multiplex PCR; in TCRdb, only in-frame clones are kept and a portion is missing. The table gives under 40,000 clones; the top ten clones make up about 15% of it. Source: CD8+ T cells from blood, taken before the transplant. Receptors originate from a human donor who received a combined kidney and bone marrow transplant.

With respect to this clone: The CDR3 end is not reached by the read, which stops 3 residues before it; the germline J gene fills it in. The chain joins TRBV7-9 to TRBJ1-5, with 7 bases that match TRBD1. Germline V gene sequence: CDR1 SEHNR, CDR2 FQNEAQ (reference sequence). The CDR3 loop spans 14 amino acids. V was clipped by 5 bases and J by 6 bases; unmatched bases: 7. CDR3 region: CASSGQESGQPQHF. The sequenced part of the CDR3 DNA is TGTGCCAGCAGCGGACAGGAGAGCGGTCAGCCC.

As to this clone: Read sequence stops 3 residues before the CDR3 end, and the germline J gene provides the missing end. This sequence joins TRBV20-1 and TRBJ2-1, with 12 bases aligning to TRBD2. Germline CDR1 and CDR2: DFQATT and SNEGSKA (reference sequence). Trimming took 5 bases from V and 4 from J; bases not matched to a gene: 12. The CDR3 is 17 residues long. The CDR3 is CSAPPELAGGLYNEQFF. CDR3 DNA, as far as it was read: TGCAGTGCTCCTCCGGAGCTAGCGGGAGGGTTATACAATGAG.

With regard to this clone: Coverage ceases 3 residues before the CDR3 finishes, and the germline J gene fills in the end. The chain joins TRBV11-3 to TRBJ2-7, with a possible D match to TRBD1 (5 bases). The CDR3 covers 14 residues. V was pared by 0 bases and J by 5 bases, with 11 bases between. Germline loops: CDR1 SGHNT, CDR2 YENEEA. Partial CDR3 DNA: TGTGCCAGCAGCTTAGAGGGCAGGGCCCACGAG. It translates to CASSLEGRAHE. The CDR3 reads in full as CASSLEGRAHEQYF.

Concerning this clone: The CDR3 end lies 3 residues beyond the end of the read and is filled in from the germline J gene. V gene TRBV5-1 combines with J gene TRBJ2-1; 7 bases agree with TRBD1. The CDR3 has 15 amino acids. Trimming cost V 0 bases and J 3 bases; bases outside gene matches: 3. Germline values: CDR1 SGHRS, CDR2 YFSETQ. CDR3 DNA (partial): TGCGCCAGCAGCTTGGGGACAGGCGGCTACAATGAG. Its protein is CASSLGTGGYNE. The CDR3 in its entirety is CASSLGTGGYNEQFF.

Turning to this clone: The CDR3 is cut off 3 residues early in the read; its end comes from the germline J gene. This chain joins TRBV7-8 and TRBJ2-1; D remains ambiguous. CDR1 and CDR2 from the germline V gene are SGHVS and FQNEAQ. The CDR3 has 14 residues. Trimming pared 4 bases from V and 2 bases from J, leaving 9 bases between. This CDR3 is CASSYDLAYNEQFF. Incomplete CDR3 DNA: TGTGCCAGCAGCTACGACTTAGCCTACAATGAG.

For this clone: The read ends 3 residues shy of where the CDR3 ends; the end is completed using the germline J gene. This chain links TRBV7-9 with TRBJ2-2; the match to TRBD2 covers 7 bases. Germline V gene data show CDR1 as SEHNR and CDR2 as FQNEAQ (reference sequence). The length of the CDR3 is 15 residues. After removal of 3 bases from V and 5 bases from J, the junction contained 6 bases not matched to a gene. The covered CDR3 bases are TGTGCCAGCAGCTTCCTTGCGGGAGATACCGGGGAG. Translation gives CASSFLAGDTGE. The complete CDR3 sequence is CASSFLAGDTGELFF. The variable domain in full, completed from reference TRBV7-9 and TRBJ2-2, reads DTGVSQNPRHKITKRGQNVTFRCDPISEHNRLYWYRQTLGQGPEFLTYFQNEAQLEKSRLLSDRFSAERPKGSFSTLEIQRTEQGDSAMYLCASSFLAGDTGELFFGEGSRLTVL.

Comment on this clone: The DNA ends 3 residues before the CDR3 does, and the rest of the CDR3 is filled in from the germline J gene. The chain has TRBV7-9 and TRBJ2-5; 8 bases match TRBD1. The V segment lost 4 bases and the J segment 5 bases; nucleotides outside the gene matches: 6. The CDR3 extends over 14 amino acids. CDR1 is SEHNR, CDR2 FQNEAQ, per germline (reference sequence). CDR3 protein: CASSSRTGLETQYF. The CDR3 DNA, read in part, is TGTGCCAGCAGCTCCCGGACAGGGTTGGAGACC.

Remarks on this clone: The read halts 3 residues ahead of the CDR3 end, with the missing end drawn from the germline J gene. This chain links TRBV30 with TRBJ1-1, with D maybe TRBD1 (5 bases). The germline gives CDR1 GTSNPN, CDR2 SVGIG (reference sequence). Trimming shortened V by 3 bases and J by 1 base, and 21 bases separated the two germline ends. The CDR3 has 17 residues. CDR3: CAWRVGRIWEKNTEAFF. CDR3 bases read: TGTGCCTGGAGGGTGGGGCGAATTTGGGAGAAGAACACTGAA. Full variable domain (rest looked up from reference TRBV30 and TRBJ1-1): SQTIHQWPATLVQPVGSPLSLECTVEGTSNPNLYWYRQAAGRGLQLLFYSVGIGQISSEVPQNLSASRPQDRQFILSSKKLLLSDSGFYLCAWRVGRIWEKNTEAFFGQGTRLTVV.

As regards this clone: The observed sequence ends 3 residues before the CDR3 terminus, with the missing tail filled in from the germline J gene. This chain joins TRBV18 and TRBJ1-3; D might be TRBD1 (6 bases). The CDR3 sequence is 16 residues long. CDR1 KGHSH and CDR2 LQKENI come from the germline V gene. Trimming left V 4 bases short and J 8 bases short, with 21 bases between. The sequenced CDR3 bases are TGTGCCAGCTCACTGACAGGTACCGAGTCGGTGGACACC. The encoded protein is CASSLTGTESVDT. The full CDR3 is CASSLTGTESVDTIYF.

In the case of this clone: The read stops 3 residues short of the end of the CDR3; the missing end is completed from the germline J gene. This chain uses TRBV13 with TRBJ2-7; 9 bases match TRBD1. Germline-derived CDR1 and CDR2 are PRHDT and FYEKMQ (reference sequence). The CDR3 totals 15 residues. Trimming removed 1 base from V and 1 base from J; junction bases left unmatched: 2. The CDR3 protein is CASSLEGTGSYEQYF. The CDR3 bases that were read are TGTGCCAGCAGCTTAGAGGGGACAGGGTCCTACGAG.

CDR3 DNA (partial): TGTGCCAGTAGTATGTACCGGGACAGGGGTAACACCGGGGAG. Encoded protein: CASSMYRDRGNTGE. The complete CDR3 reads CASSMYRDRGNTGELFF. The J gene is TRBJ2-2, the V gene TRBV19, with TRBD1 matching 10 bases. The read terminates 3 residues before the CDR3 end, so the remaining end is supplied by the germline J gene. Germline CDR1 is LNHDA and CDR2 is SQIVND (reference sequence). The CDR3 consists of 17 residues. Trimming cost V 3 bases and J 2 bases; bases outside gene matches: 6.

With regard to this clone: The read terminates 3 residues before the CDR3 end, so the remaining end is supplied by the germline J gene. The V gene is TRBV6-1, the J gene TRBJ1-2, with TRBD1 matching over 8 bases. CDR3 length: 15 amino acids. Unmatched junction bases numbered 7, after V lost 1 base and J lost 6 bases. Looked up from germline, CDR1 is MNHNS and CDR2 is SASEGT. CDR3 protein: CASSEGTGPSHGYTF. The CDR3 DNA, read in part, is TGTGCCAGCAGTGAAGGGACAGGGCCTTCTCATGGC.

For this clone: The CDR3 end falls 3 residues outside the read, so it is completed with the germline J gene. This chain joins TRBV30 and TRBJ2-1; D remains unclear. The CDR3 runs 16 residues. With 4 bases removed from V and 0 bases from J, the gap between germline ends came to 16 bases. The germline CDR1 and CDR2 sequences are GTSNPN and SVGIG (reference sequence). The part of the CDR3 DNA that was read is TGTGCCTGGATGGATCAGCCCAGGAGCTCCTACAATGAG. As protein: CAWMDQPRSSYNE. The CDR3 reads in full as CAWMDQPRSSYNEQFF.

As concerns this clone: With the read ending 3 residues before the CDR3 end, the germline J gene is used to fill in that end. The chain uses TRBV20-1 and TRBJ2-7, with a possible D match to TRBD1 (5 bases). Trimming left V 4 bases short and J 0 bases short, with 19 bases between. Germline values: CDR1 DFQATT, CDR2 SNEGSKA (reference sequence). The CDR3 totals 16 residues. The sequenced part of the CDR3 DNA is TGCAGTGCTACAGGATACACAGGATTAAGCTCCTACGAG. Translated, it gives CSATGYTGLSSYE. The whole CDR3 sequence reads CSATGYTGLSSYEQYF.

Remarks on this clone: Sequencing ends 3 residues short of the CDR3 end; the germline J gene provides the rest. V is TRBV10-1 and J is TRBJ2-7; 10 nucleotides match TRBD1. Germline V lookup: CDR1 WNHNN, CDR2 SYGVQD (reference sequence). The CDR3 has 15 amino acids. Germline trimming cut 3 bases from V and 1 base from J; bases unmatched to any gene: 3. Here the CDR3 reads CASSEGTGASYEQYF. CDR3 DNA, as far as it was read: TGCGCCAGCAGTGAAGGGACAGGGGCGTCCTACGAG.

Incomplete CDR3 DNA: TGTGCCAGCAGCGCCACGGGCGGGAGAGGTGAG. Amino acids: CASSATGGRGE. Given in full, the CDR3 is CASSATGGRGEQFF. V usage is TRBV7-8 and J usage is TRBJ2-1; the match to TRBD2 covers 7 bases. The read finishes 3 residues shy of the CDR3 end, and the germline J gene is used to complete it. Germline CDR1 and CDR2: SGHVS and FQNEAQ. The CDR3 spans 14 residues. The V segment lost 5 bases and the J segment 9 bases; nucleotides outside the gene matches: 10.

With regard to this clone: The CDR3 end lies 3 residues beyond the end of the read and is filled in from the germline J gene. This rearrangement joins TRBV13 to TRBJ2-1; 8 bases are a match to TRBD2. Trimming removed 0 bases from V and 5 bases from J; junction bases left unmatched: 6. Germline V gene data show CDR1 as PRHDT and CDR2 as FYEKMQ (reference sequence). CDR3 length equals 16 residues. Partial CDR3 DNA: TGTGCCAGCAGCTTAGGGGGACTAGGGGGGGACAATGAG. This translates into CASSLGGLGGDNE. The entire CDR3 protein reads CASSLGGLGGDNEQFF. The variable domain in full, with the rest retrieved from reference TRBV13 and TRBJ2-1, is AAGVIQSPRHLIKEKRETATLKCYPIPRHDTVYWYQQGPGQDPQFLISFYEKMQSDKGSIPDRFSAQQFSDYHSELNMSSLELGDSALYFCASSLGGLGGDNEQFFGPGTRLTVL.

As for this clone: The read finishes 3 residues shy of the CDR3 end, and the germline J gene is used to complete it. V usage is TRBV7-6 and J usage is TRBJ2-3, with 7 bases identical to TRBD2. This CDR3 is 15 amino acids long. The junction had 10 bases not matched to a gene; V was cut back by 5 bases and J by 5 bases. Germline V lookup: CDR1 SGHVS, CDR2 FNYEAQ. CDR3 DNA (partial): TGTGCCAGCAGCCCGATAAGGGCGGGAGTAGATACG. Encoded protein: CASSPIRAGVDT. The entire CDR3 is CASSPIRAGVDTQYF.

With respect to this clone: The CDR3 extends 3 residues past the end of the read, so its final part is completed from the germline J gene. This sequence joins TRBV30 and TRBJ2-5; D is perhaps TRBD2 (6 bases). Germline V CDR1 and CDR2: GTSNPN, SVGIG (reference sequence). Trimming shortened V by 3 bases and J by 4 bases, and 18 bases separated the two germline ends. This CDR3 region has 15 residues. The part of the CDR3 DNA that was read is TGTGCCTGGAGCTCAGCTGGGGGGACCCTAGAGACC. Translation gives CAWSSAGGTLET. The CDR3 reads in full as CAWSSAGGTLETQYF.

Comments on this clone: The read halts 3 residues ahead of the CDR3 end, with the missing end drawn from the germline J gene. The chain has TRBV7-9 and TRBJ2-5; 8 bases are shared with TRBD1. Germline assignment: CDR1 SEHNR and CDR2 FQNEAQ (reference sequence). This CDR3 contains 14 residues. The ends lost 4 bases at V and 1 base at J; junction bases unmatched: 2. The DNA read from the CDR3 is TGTGCCAGCAGCTGGGACAGGTTCCAAGAGACC. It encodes CASSWDRFQET. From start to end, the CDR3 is CASSWDRFQETQYF.

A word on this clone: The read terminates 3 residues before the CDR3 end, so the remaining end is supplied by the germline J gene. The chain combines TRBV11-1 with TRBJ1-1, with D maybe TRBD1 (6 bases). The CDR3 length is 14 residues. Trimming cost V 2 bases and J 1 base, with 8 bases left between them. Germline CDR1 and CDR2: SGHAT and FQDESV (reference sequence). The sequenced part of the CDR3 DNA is TGTGCCAGCAGCTTATGGGGGCAGAACACTGAA. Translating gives CASSLWGQNTE. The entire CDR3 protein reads CASSLWGQNTEAFF.

The CDR3 reads CASILGRASYNEQFF. The sequenced CDR3 bases are TGTGCCAGCATCCTTGGGCGGGCTTCCTACAATGAG. The rearrangement links TRBV12-3 or TRBV12-4 to TRBJ2-1; D perhaps matches TRBD2 (5 bases). With the read ending 3 residues before the CDR3 end, the germline J gene is used to fill in that end. The V gene lost 7 bases and the J gene lost 1 base, with 14 bases spanning the gap. The CDR3 has 15 residues.

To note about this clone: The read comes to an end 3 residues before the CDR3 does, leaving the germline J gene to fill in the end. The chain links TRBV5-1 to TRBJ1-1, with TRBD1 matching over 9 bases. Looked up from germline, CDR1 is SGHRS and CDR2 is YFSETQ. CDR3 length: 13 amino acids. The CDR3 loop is CASSLTGGGEAFF. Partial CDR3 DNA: TGCGCCAGCAGCTTGACAGGGGGCGGGGAG.